Detailed here is one T cell receptor beta chain. The CDR3 sequence is 14 residues long. V gave up 1 base and J gave up 0 bases, with 5 bases separating them. Germline CDR1 reads SGHTA; CDR2 reads FQGNSA. Under the authors' procedure: The assay estimated nucleated cells by amplifying reference gene primers. Some clones are missing from TCRdb's copy, which holds only in-frame ones; the method was immunoSEQ multiplex PCR. V and J calls plus clone size are reproduced from that table; the DNA served to infer D and trimming. The table lists some 74,000 clones, 65% to 90% of them singletons, with 40% to 50% in the top ten. These data are taken from a study of blood T cell repertoires in COVID-19. Study context: Samples representing acute and convalescent COVID-19 were sourced from the United States, Italy and Spain. Nucleic acid was either cDNA or gDNA, and it came from T cells, B-cell-depleted T cells, or PBMCs.

The clonotype comes from a man older than 75 with acute or convalescent COVID-19. The specimen sequenced was peripheral blood. This chain uses TRBV7-2 with TRBJ2-3, with D possibly matching TRBD2 (5 bases). The CDR3 DNA reads TGTGCCAGCAGCTTAGGGACTAGCACAGATACGCAGTATTTT. Translated: CASSLGTSTDTQYF.